This T cell receptor beta chain is from a study of T cell repertoires and HLA-DP antigens (dated 2018 in TCRdb). With respect to the entire study: The study used an in vitro model of CD4+ T cell alloreactivity in which transduced HeLa cells presented allogeneic HLA-DP. Of the three donors, two were male and one was female, with ages ranging from the 18-to-29 band to the 60-to-69 band. On average, approximately 200 ng of DNA went in for sorted CD137+CD4+ samples, versus roughly 1,300 ng for pre-culture CD4+ samples. Compared with self, one alloantigen differed at one amino acid in the peptide-binding groove and the other differed at fewer than eleven, modelling structurally similar versus dissimilar alloantigens. Summary of the overall study and its limitations: The study was limited by having only three donors, by relying on a non-physiological HeLa antigen-presenting system, and by using total CD4+ responder cells. Similar clonality (roughly 0.38) was observed for sorted CD137+ cells against both alloantigens, and this clonality was much higher than that observed in pre-culture samples (approximately 0.043). Naive and memory CD4+ repertoires were not analysed separately. Clones undetected before culture had an average cumulative frequency of approximately 38% against one allele versus around 51% against the other.

This clone showed up just once. Which antigen it targets is not known. Base qualities are not provided; no much larger clone lies one nucleotide away. Magnetic bead negative selection was used to isolate untouched CD4+ T cells from Ficoll-separated PBMC, with an average purity of about 98%. Using magnetic beads, untouched CD4+ T cells were isolated from Ficoll-separated PBMC at approximately 98% purity, with only negligible CD8+ contamination. Peripheral blood mononuclear cells were supplied by the buffy coats of three healthy blood donors, who served as the study donors. All three donors were CMV seronegative. The DNeasy Blood & Tissue Kit was used for extraction of genomic DNA. TCRB sequencing was performed on genomic DNA from sorted CD137+CD4+ cells and pre-culture CD4+ baseline samples from each subject. The CDR3 runs 15 amino acids, cysteine and phenylalanine included. Only the CDR3 DNA is retained, 45 bases long and in frame from the first base. CDR1 and CDR2, looked up from the germline V gene (reference sequence), are SGHNT and YYREEE. Trimming removed 3 bases from V and 2 bases from J; the gene matches leave 3 bases unexplained.

TCRB CDR3 regions were amplified with the immunoSEQ multiplex PCR using forward primers for 54 TRBV segments and reverse primers for 13 TRBJ segments. Pre-culture CD4+ samples were sequenced at deep resolution, targeting hundreds of thousands of T cell genomes. Sequencing of the amplicons on an Illumina HiSeq System generated 87 bp reads spanning the CDR3. On the authors' methods: Correction for PCR and sequencing errors was applied to reads, and CDR3 regions were defined through alignment to IMGT reference sequences. Template and unique rearrangement counts were estimated using synthetic template pools. Clonality was computed by subtracting Pielou's evenness from 1. Richness was estimated with the Daley-Smith estimator. Morisita's index was used to measure repertoire overlap. Clones present in cultured samples but not detected in the pre-culture repertoire of the same donor were defined as low-abundance clones. TCRdb mirrors the immuneACCESS table, restricted to in-frame sequences. Some clones are absent from its copies; in checked studies, under half trace to an unresolved V gene, and the reason for the others is unknown. That table gives V, J and clone size, and the DNA gave D and trimming. In all, the sample holds almost 90,000 clones, and about 89% of those were seen once. 1.7% of the sample goes to the ten largest clones.

The sequencing sample was made of CD4+ T cells from PBMCs. The V and J segments used are TRBV5-4 and TRBJ2-7, with TRBD2 identical over 12 junction bases. The sequence came from a man in his fifties in good health and CMV-seronegative. CDR3 reads: CASSSGLAGTYEQYF. The DNA reads as follows: TGTGCCAGCAGCTCCGGACTAGCGGGGACCTACGAGCAGTACTTC.